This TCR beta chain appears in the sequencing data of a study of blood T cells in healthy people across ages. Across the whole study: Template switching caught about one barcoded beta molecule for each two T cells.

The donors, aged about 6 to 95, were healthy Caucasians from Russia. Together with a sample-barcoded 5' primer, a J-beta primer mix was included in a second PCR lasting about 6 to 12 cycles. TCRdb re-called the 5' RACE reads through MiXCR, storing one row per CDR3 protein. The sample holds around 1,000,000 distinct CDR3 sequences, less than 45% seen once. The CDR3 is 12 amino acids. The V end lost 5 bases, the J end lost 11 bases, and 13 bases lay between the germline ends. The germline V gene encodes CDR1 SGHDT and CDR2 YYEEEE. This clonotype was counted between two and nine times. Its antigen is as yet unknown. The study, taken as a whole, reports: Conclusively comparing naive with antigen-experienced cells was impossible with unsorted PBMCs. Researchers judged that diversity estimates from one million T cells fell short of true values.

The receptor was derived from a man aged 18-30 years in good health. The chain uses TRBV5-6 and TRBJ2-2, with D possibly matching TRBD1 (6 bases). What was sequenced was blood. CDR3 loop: CASSRDNLELFF. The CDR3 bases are TGTGCCAGCAGTCGGGACAATCTCGAGCTGTTTTTT.